This TCR beta chain was sequenced for a study of blood T cell repertoires in COVID-19 (dated by TCRdb to the early 2020s). For the study in its entirety: The collaborator samples originated in the United States, Italy and Spain and spanned the acute and convalescent phases of COVID-19. Where HLA class I and class II types were available, the types were taken from metadata supplied by the sample provider, not from assay-based typing. The repertoires were released in a freely available public database intended as a resource for research on the immune response to SARS-CoV-2. The sample metadata nearly always contained a de-identified subject ID, COVID-19 status, age in years and sex. Deeply sampled blood TCRbeta repertoires from subjects exposed to, actively infected with, or recovered from COVID-19 were included in the dataset. The prospective study material was composed of cDNA or gDNA derived from T cells, B-cell-depleted T cells, or PBMCs. Samples came from the ongoing ImmuneRACE study (first 160 participants) plus 1,254 subjects from 6 global collaborators.

The count of this clone is one. Its cognate antigen has yet to be identified. No base-level quality is on record; no much larger clone is a single base apart. TCRbeta CDR3 regions were amplified from genomic DNA using the immunoSEQ Assay, a bias-controlled multiplex PCR. Turning to the authors' computational methods: The number of nucleated cells in each sample was estimated from the amplification of reference gene primers within the assay. To quantify the absolute abundance of each unique TCRbeta CDR3 rearrangement, sequence reads were collapsed and filtered. Productive Simpson clonality was computed per sample as the square root of Simpson's diversity index over productive rearrangements. TCRdb obtained this table from immuneACCESS and retained in-frame rearrangements with V and J assigned. These tables miss some clones; where compared with another copy, unresolved V genes account for less than half of the shortfall, and the remainder is unexplained. The V and J calls and clone size were taken over from that table, and D and trimming were inferred from the DNA. The sample table records 150,000 or so clones; more than 70% of these occur just once. The leading ten clones occupy about 8% of the sample.

Whole blood was collected in K2EDTA tubes by collaborating institutions according to the institutions' own protocols. For TCRbeta analysis, collaborators shipped samples as frozen whole blood, isolated PBMCs, or DNA extracted from either of those sample types. V lost 2 bases and J lost 3 bases; the stretch between them is 8 bases long. For CDR1 and CDR2, the germline V gene (reference sequence) lists SGHNT and YYREEE. From the cysteine up to the phenylalanine, the CDR3 has a length of 14 residues. Just the 42-base CDR3 DNA is kept, in frame starting at base 1. Overall study results and their limits: The quantity of clinical and demographic metadata differed by source and by participant and was supplied without curation.

This receptor chain uses TRBV5-4 and TRBJ2-2, with an unclear D gene assignment. Material for sequencing was peripheral blood. This TCR derives from a woman aged 60 to 75 with acute or convalescent COVID-19. The DNA sequence is TGTGCCAGCAGCTTAGGCAGGCACACCGGGGAGCTGTTTTTT. Its protein reads: CASSLGRHTGELFF. Outside the CDR3, residues come from the reference TRBV5-4 and TRBJ2-2 proteins, so the full variable domain is: ETGVTQSPTHLIKTRGQQVTLRCSSQSGHNTVSWYQQALGQGPQFIFQYYREEENGRGNFPPRFSGLQFPNYSSELNVNALELDDSALYLCASSLGRHTGELFFGEGSRLTVL.